This T cell receptor (beta chain) emerged from a study of blood T cells in healthy people across ages. Combining a sample-barcoded 5' primer with a J-beta primer mix, a second PCR ran for about 7 to 11 cycles. Via MiXCR, TCRdb re-called the 5' RACE reads, giving one row per CDR3 protein. The repertoire holds about 930,000 distinct CDR3 sequences, around 29% seen once, with 10% in the top ten. CDR1 and CDR2 (germline): LGHDT, YNNKEL (reference sequence). Trimming took off 1 base at V and 1 base at J, with 14 bases between the two ends. CDR3 length: 17 residues. These data also formed part of another study, on T cells of mothers and their children.

This TCR was sampled from a woman in her thirties or forties in good health. Sequencing used blood. The rearrangement links TRBV3-1 to TRBJ2-1; D call uncertain. The CDR3, as DNA: TGTGCCAGCAGCCAAGGGGTTTTGACGGTTTCCTACAATGAGCAGTTCTTC. Encoded protein: CASSQGVLTVSYNEQFF.